Many counts were recorded for the clone carrying this T cell receptor beta chain. This sample was taken from a study of CD8 T cells in ankylosing spondylitis. CDR3 length equals 11 residues. Germline V CDR1 and CDR2: SGHTA, FQGNSA. The germline V and J ends were trimmed by 6 bases and 6 bases, with 9 bases remaining between them. TCRdb reprocessed the 5' RACE reads via MiXCR and lists one record per CDR3 protein. The sample lists approximately 90,000 distinct CDR3 sequences; about 8.3% were seen once. V is TRBV7-2 and J is TRBJ2-7; D remains ambiguous. This TCR was recovered from a male donor with ankylosing spondylitis or in good health (not recorded which). Sequencing was carried out using blood, either unsorted or a sorted T cell fraction (not recorded which). In nucleotides, the CDR3 is TGTGCCAGCAGTATCGGTCCCGAGCAGTACTTC. This gives the protein CASSIGPEQYF.